The 10 T cell receptor beta chains below were found in one sample sequenced in a study of blood T cell repertoires in COVID-19 (dated by TCRdb to the early 2020s). The method behind the library was the immunoSEQ multiplex PCR assay. TCRdb holds this immuneACCESS table with in-frame rearrangements only. Some clones are missing; in checked studies, unresolved V genes explain under half, and the rest has no known cause. For this sample the table gives more than 200,000 clones, of which roughly four fifths were detected only once. The top ten hold roughly 9.8% of the sample. Material for sequencing was peripheral blood. The receptors were sampled from a man aged 80 or over with acute or convalescent COVID-19.

The rearrangement links TRBV11-3 to TRBJ1-1; D gene ambiguous. With 1 base removed from V and 1 base from J, the gap between germline ends came to 7 bases. Germline assignment: CDR1 SGHNT and CDR2 YENEEA. The CDR3 length is 14 residues. Written as DNA, the CDR3 is TGTGCCAGCAGCTTAGGACTCCAGAACACTGAAGCTTTCTTT. This gives the protein CASSLGLQNTEAFF.

The CDR3 DNA reads TGTGCCATCTCCCTGGACAGATCCTACGAGCAGTACTTC. This gives the protein CAISLDRSYEQYF. This rearrangement joins TRBV10-3 to TRBJ2-7; tentative D call: TRBD1 (6 bases). In germline, CDR1 is ENHRY, CDR2 SYGVKD. Between the trimmed V and J ends, which lost 8 bases and 1 base, there was a span of 12 bases. The length of the CDR3 is 13 residues.

CDR3 sequence reads: CASSLAGGRTYNEQFF. In DNA form, the CDR3 reads TGTGCCAGCAGCTTAGCTGGGGGGAGGACCTACAATGAGCAGTTCTTC. The J gene is TRBJ2-1, the V gene TRBV7-9; possibly TRBD2 for D (6 bases). The CDR3 consists of 16 residues. Between the trimmed V and J ends, which lost 0 bases and 2 bases, there was a span of 11 bases. Germline CDR1 is SEHNR and CDR2 is FQNEAQ (reference sequence). Filled out from reference TRBV7-9 and TRBJ2-1, the complete variable domain reads DTGVSQNPRHKITKRGQNVTFRCDPISEHNRLYWYRQTLGQGPEFLTYFQNEAQLEKSRLLSDRFSAERPKGSFSTLEIQRTEQGDSAMYLCASSLAGGRTYNEQFFGPGTRLTVL.

This sequence joins TRBV6-5 and TRBJ1-5; 7 bases are a match to TRBD1. The V gene end was trimmed by 7 bases and the J gene end by 1 base; junction bases not matched to a gene: 7. Germline V CDR1 and CDR2: MNHEY, SVGAGI. The CDR3 sequence is 15 residues long. This CDR3 is CASTLDRLSNQPQHF. DNA of the CDR3: TGTGCCAGCACCCTGGACAGGCTGAGCAATCAGCCCCAGCATTTT.

The V gene is TRBV4-1, the J gene TRBJ1-5; 7 bases agree with TRBD1. Germline loops: CDR1 MGHRA, CDR2 YSYEKL. The CDR3 contains 15 residues. The V gene end was trimmed by 4 bases and the J gene end by 4 bases; junction bases not matched to a gene: 7. The CDR3 loop reads CASSLRGERNQPQHF. CDR3 coding DNA: TGCGCCAGCAGCCTCAGGGGGGAAAGGAATCAGCCCCAGCATTTT.

This clone turned up a few times. The chain recombines TRBV18 with TRBJ1-1, with 7 positions matching TRBD1. J gave up 3 bases and V 6 bases, and 16 bases lay outside the gene matches. The germline V gene has CDR1 KGHSH and CDR2 LQKENI. This CDR3 has 17 residues. The CDR3 nucleotides are TGTGCCAGCTCCTGGCTTACAGCTCAGGGGGAGCACACTGAAGCTTTCTTT. It codes for CASSWLTAQGEHTEAFF.

CDR3 sequence: CATSDYRVNTEAFF. CDR3 sequence (DNA): TGTGCCACCAGTGATTATCGCGTGAACACTGAAGCTTTCTTT. The V and J genes are TRBV24-1 and TRBJ1-1; D unresolved. The CDR3 is made up of 14 amino acids. Germline V gives CDR1 KGHDR, CDR2 SFDVKD. With 2 bases removed from V and 0 bases from J, the gap between germline ends came to 6 bases.

This rearrangement joins TRBV7-9 to TRBJ1-1; TRBD1 matches at 8 bases. There are 17 residues in the CDR3. Unmatched junction bases numbered 13, after V lost 5 bases and J lost 2 bases. In germline, CDR1 is SEHNR, CDR2 FQNEAQ (reference sequence). This CDR3 is CASSDSKDRGGNTEAFF. As DNA, the CDR3 is TGTGCCAGCAGCGATTCCAAAGACAGGGGTGGAAACACTGAAGCTTTCTTT.

This sequence joins TRBV18 and TRBJ1-6; D unresolved. The CDR3 contains 15 residues. Germline V lookup: CDR1 KGHSH, CDR2 LQKENI. Trimming stripped 2 bases from V and 7 bases from J, with 12 bases between. In DNA, the CDR3 is TGTGCCAGCTCACCAGGCGGGCCAGTCAATTCACCCCTCCACTTT. Translated, it gives CASSPGGPVNSPLHF.

This chain uses TRBV6-5 with TRBJ2-7, with D tentatively TRBD1 (5 bases). The CDR3 is 15 amino acids. V lost 0 bases, J lost 2 bases, and 11 bases lay in between. Germline loops: CDR1 MNHEY, CDR2 SVGAGI. CDR3 bases: TGTGCCAGCAGTTACTCGAGTCTGGGGCCCTACGAGCAGTACTTC. Translation gives CASSYSSLGPYEQYF.